The 21 T cell receptor beta chains reported below all come from one sample, sequenced in a study of T cells in localized non-small cell lung cancer. Using immunoSEQ multiplex PCR, the repertoire was profiled, and TCRdb retains in-frame clones only, with some absent. The table shows under 55,000 clones, with 90% to 95% occurring only once. The sample here was PBMCs, taken before any cancer treatment. The receptors here all came from a woman aged 35 to 70 with stage II lung adenocarcinoma.

The V gene is TRBV6-1, the J gene TRBJ2-7, with D perhaps TRBD1 (6 bases). Germline V gives CDR1 MNHNS, CDR2 SASEGT. Trimming cost V 6 bases and J 0 bases, with 6 bases left between them. This CDR3 contains 12 residues. The CDR3 is CASRDSSYEQYF. The CDR3 nucleotides are TGTGCCAGCAGGGACAGCTCCTACGAGCAGTACTTC.

This chain joins TRBV4-2 and TRBJ1-5; D is unresolved. V was shortened by 8 bases and J by 0 bases, with 14 bases between the two germline ends. CDR3 length equals 15 residues. CDR1 is LGHNA and CDR2 is YNFKEQ in the germline V gene. CDR3 protein: CASSGGSLSNQPQHF. The CDR3 DNA reads as TGTGCCAGCTCGGGAGGATCGCTTAGCAATCAGCCCCAGCATTTT.

This chain links TRBV19 with TRBJ1-1, with a tentative D call TRBD1 (5 bases). The V gene lost 2 bases and the J gene lost 4 bases, with 11 bases spanning the gap. The CDR3 totals 14 residues. Germline CDR1 LNHDA, CDR2 SQIVND (reference sequence). Here the CDR3 DNA reads TGTGCCAGTAGTATAACGGGGGGGACCACTGAAGCTTTCTTT. Its translation is CASSITGGTTEAFF.

V usage is TRBV11-3 and J usage is TRBJ2-5, with TRBD2 matching 14 bases. V shed 5 bases and J 4 bases; nucleotides not matched to a gene: 3. CDR1 is SGHNT, CDR2 YENEEA, per germline. The CDR3 totals 15 residues. DNA of the CDR3: TGTGCCAGCAGCCCGGGACTAGCGGGAGTAGAGACCCAGTACTTC. Translating gives CASSPGLAGVETQYF.

V is TRBV5-1 and J is TRBJ2-5; 14 positions match TRBD2. The J segment lost 5 bases and the V segment lost 2 bases, leaving 8 bases of the junction unmatched. From germline, CDR1 is SGHRS and CDR2 YFSETQ. This CDR3 is 17 amino acids long. For the CDR3, the DNA is TGCGCCAGCAGCTTAATCCGACTAGCGGGGGGGCGCGAGACCCAGTACTTC. Protein product: CASSLIRLAGGRETQYF. The variable domain in full, with the rest retrieved from reference TRBV5-1 and TRBJ2-5, is KAGVTQTPRYLIKTRGQQVTLSCSPISGHRSVSWYQQTPGQGLQFLFEYFSETQRNKGNFPGRFSGRQFSNSRSEMNVSTLELGDSALYLCASSLIRLAGGRETQYFGPGTRLLVL.

The genes are TRBV2 and TRBJ2-1; D remains ambiguous. Per the germline V gene, CDR1 is SNHLY and CDR2 is FYNNEI. The CDR3 is made up of 11 amino acids. Trimming took 8 bases from V and 2 from J, leaving 4 bases between them. As DNA, the CDR3 is TGTGCCAGCCTCGCCTACAATGAGCAGTTCTTC. Translating it yields CASLAYNEQFF.

The rearrangement links TRBV19 to TRBJ2-2; D gene ambiguous. Deletions cut 5 bases from V and 7 bases from J, with 17 bases between. Germline assignment: CDR1 LNHDA and CDR2 SQIVND (reference sequence). The CDR3 has 15 amino acids. The CDR3 reads CASSLTPSVGGELFF. CDR3 coding DNA: TGTGCCAGTAGTTTGACTCCCTCCGTGGGCGGGGAGCTGTTTTTT.

The chain combines TRBV19 with TRBJ1-5; possibly TRBD1 for D (5 bases). V lost 7 bases to trimming and J lost 3 bases, with 16 bases between them. This CDR3 spans 15 amino acids. CDR1 is LNHDA, CDR2 SQIVND, per germline (reference sequence). The CDR3 nucleotides read TGTGCCAGTAAGGGAAACGGACAAGTCAATCAGCCCCAGCATTTT. Translated, it gives CASKGNGQVNQPQHF.

V gene TRBV15 combines with J gene TRBJ1-3; unclear D gene. V lost 0 bases, J lost 0 bases, and 6 bases lay in between. CDR1 is LNHNV and CDR2 is YYDKDF in the germline V gene (reference sequence). CDR3 length: 15 residues. Here the CDR3 DNA reads TGTGCCACCAGCAGAGATCTAAGCTCTGGAAACACCATATATTTT. Translation: CATSRDLSSGNTIYF.

The CDR3 DNA is TGTGCCAGCAGCTTGGACAGGACCTACGAGCAGTACTTC. It translates to CASSLDRTYEQYF. The chain employs TRBV5-4 and TRBJ2-7; a weak D match, TRBD1 (5 bases). V lost 0 bases and J lost 2, with 6 bases in between. There are 13 residues in the CDR3. The germline gives CDR1 SGHNT, CDR2 YYREEE (reference sequence).

CDR3 loop: CASSQVAQETQYF. Here the CDR3 DNA reads TGTGCCAGCAGCCAGGTGGCCCAAGAGACCCAGTACTTC. The J gene is TRBJ2-5, the V gene TRBV9; D ambiguous. V was shortened by 4 bases and J by 1 base, with 8 bases between the two germline ends. The CDR3 is 13 amino acids. The germline V gene encodes CDR1 SGDLS and CDR2 YYNGEE.

J is TRBJ2-7 and V is TRBV29-1, with D perhaps assigned TRBD1 or TRBD2 (5 bases each). V was shortened by 3 bases and J by 2 bases, with 5 bases between the two germline ends. CDR3 size: 11 residues. Per germline, CDR1 SQVTM and CDR2 ANQGSEA. The CDR3 region is CSVEGAYEQYF. The CDR3 coding sequence is TGCAGCGTTGAGGGGGCCTACGAGCAGTACTTC.

The genes are TRBV9 and TRBJ2-2, with 7 nucleotides matching TRBD2. Germline CDR1 reads SGDLS; CDR2 reads YYNGEE. CDR3 length: 16 residues. Unmatched junction bases numbered 5, after V lost 0 bases and J lost 3 bases. CDR3 in amino acids: CASSVVTSVYTGELFF. The CDR3 DNA reads TGTGCCAGCAGCGTAGTTACTAGCGTATACACCGGGGAGCTGTTTTTT.

The chain carries TRBV28 and TRBJ2-7, with D perhaps TRBD2 (5 bases). The CDR3 extends over 15 amino acids. Trimming left V 3 bases short and J 2 bases short, with 14 bases between. CDR1 and CDR2 from the germline V gene are MDHEN and SYDVKM. CDR3 nucleotide sequence: TGTGCCAGCAGTTTTTGGCAGGCCGGGGCCTACGAGCAGTACTTC. Encoded protein: CASSFWQAGAYEQYF.

The rearrangement links TRBV19 to TRBJ2-5; D uncertain. V was cut by 7 bases and J by 5 bases, with 17 bases left in between. CDR3 length: 14 residues. Germline CDR1 reads LNHDA; CDR2 reads SQIVND (reference sequence). The CDR3, as DNA: TGTGCCAGTACCTCCTCTCTATCGGGTGAGACCCAGTACTTC. Its protein product is CASTSSLSGETQYF. Together with reference TRBV19 and TRBJ2-5, the CDR3 gives the full variable domain: DGGITQSPKYLFRKEGQNVTLSCEQNLNHDAMYWYRQDPGQGLRLIYYSQIVNDFQKGDIAEGYSVSREKKESFPLTVTSAQKNPTAFYLCASTSSLSGETQYFGPGTRLLVL.

The genes are TRBV7-9 and TRBJ1-6, with D unclear. V lost 2 bases, J lost 7 bases, and 12 bases lay in between. CDR3 size: 15 residues. Germline V gives CDR1 SEHNR, CDR2 FQNEAQ (reference sequence). CDR3 sequence: CASSLRFGGNSPLHF. DNA of the CDR3: TGTGCCAGCAGCTTACGGTTCGGCGGAAATTCACCCCTCCACTTT.

This clone was found once. The chain is built from TRBV6-1 and TRBJ2-3, with D unclear. CDR1 MNHNS and CDR2 SASEGT come from the germline V gene. V was clipped by 3 bases and J by 1 base, with 11 bases between them. This CDR3 is built from 15 residues. CDR3 region: CASSERSRGTDTQYF. The CDR3 nucleotides read TGTGCCAGCAGTGAGCGTAGTAGGGGCACAGATACGCAGTATTTT.

The chain is built from TRBV6-5 and TRBJ1-2; tentatively, D is TRBD1 (5 bases). The CDR3 contains 14 residues. The germline V gene has CDR1 MNHEY and CDR2 SVGAGI. V lost 2 bases and J 8 bases, leaving 15 bases between the germline ends. In DNA, the CDR3 is TGTGCCAGCAGTTACGGGGACGGCCTCGGGGGCTACACCTTC. This gives the protein CASSYGDGLGGYTF.

This clone was seen only once. The V call is TRBV19, the J call TRBJ1-1, with D perhaps matching TRBD1 (6 bases). Germline V gene data show CDR1 as LNHDA and CDR2 as SQIVND (reference sequence). This CDR3 region has 15 residues. Trimming left V 1 base short and J 4 bases short, with 13 bases between. For the CDR3, the DNA is TGTGCCAGTAGTATAGTAGGGGGTTCAGGCACTGAAGCTTTCTTT. This translates into CASSIVGGSGTEAFF.

The chain carries TRBV7-9 and TRBJ2-1; TRBD1 matches at 7 bases. The CDR3 covers 14 residues. J gave up 5 bases and V 6 bases, and 7 bases lay outside the gene matches. Germline lookup yields CDR1 SEHNR and CDR2 FQNEAQ (reference sequence). The CDR3 nucleotides read TGTGCCAGCAGGATACAGGGGCCCAACAATGAGCAGTTCTTC. Translated: CASRIQGPNNEQFF.

This sequence joins TRBV7-6 and TRBJ2-3; TRBD1 matches at 7 bases. Germline CDR1 reads SGHVS; CDR2 reads FNYEAQ. The CDR3 extends over 15 amino acids. V shed 4 bases and J 2 bases; nucleotides not matched to a gene: 6. The CDR3 is CASSSGQSYTDTQYF. The CDR3 DNA follows: TGTGCCAGCAGCTCGGGACAGTCGTACACAGATACGCAGTATTTT.